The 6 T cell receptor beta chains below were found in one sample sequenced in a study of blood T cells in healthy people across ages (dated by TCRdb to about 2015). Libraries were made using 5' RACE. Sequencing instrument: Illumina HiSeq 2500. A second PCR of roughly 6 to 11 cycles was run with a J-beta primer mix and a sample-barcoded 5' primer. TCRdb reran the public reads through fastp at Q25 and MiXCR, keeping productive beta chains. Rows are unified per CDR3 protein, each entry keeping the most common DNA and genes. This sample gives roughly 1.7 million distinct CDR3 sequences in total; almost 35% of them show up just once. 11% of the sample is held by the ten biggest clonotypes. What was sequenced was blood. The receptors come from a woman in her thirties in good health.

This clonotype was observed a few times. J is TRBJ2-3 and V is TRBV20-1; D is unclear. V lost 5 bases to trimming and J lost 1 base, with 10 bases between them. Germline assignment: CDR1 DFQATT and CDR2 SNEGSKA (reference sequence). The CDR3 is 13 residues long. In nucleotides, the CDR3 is TGCAGTGCTCTCAATCAAGGCACAGATACGCAGTATTTT. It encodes CSALNQGTDTQYF.

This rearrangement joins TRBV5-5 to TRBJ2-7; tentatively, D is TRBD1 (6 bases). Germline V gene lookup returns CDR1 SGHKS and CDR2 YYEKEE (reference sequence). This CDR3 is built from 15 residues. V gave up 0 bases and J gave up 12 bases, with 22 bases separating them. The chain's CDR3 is CASSLGRGFGETRYF. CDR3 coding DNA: TGTGCCAGCAGCTTGGGTAGGGGGTTCGGGGAGACCCGGTACTTC.

CDR3 sequence: CASSNLAGEQYF. CDR3 DNA: TGTGCCAGCAGCAATCTAGCGGGTGAGCAGTACTTC. The J gene is TRBJ2-7, the V gene TRBV3-1; 8 bases are a match to TRBD2. CDR3 size: 12 residues. CDR1 and CDR2 from the germline V gene are LGHDT and YNNKEL (reference sequence). V trimming: 5 bases; J trimming: 7 bases; junction bases outside the gene matches: 4.

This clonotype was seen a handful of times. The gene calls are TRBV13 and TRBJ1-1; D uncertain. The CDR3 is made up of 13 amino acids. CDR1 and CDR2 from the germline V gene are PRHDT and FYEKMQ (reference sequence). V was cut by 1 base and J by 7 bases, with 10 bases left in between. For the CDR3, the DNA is TGTGCCAGCAGCTTAGTCTCCGGCATTGAAGCTTTCTTT. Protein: CASSLVSGIEAFF.

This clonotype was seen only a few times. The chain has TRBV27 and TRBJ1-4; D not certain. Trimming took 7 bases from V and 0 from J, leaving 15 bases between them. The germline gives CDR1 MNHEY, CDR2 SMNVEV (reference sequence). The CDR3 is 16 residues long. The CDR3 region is CASKYTALATNEKLFF. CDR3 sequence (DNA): TGTGCCAGCAAATACACGGCGCTCGCAACTAATGAAAAACTGTTTTTT.

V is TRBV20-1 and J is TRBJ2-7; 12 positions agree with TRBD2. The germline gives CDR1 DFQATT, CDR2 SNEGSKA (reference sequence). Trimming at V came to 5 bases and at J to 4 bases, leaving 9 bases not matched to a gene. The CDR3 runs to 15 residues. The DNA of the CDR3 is TGCAGTGCTGGGACTAGCGGGCTGTCCGCGTACGAGCAGTACTTC. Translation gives CSAGTSGLSAYEQYF.